These 19 T cell receptor beta chains originate from one sample sequenced in a study of lymphopenia after photon versus proton radiotherapy. The protocol was immunoSEQ multiplex PCR, while the TCRdb copy is restricted to in-frame clones and leaves out a portion. The table includes 89,000 or so clones, around 83% detected once. The specimen comprised peripheral blood, sampled from a patient treated with proton-based radiotherapy. The source is a man aged 55 to 69 with pancreatic cancer.

The rearrangement uses TRBV19 and TRBJ2-7; possible D gene TRBD1, 5 bases. The CDR3 runs 11 residues. V lost 8 bases and J lost 3, with 8 bases in between. Germline V gene lookup returns CDR1 LNHDA and CDR2 SQIVND (reference sequence). The chain's CDR3 is CASGALYEQYF. In DNA form, the CDR3 reads TGTGCCAGTGGGGCCCTCTACGAGCAGTACTTC.

The CDR3 protein is CASSYPPLQGTYEQYF. CDR3 nucleotide sequence: TGTGCCAGCAGTTACCCTCCCCTACAGGGAACCTACGAGCAGTACTTC. V and J are TRBV6-6 and TRBJ2-7; tentatively, D is TRBD1 (6 bases). CDR3 size: 16 residues. V was pared by 2 bases and J by 2 bases, with 16 bases between. From germline, CDR1 is MNHNY and CDR2 SVGAGI (reference sequence).

The chain employs TRBV18 and TRBJ2-2; D may be TRBD2 (5 bases). V lost 4 bases and J 2 bases, leaving 8 bases between the germline ends. Germline V lookup: CDR1 KGHSH, CDR2 LQKENI. This CDR3 comprises 14 residues. Here the CDR3 DNA reads TGTGCCAGCTCACGAGCGGCTAACACCGGGGAGCTGTTTTTT. Translation gives CASSRAANTGELFF. The variable domain in full, with the rest retrieved from reference TRBV18 and TRBJ2-2, is NAGVMQNPRHLVRRRGQEARLRCSPMKGHSHVYWYRQLPEEGLKFMVYLQKENIIDESGMPKERFSAEFPKEGPSILRIQQVVRGDSAAYFCASSRAANTGELFFGEGSRLTVL.

J is TRBJ1-1 and V is TRBV29-1; a weak D match, TRBD1 (5 bases). This CDR3 has 13 residues. Trimming stripped 1 base from V and 5 bases from J, with 11 bases between. Germline-derived CDR1 and CDR2 are SQVTM and ANQGSEA. CDR3 amino acids: CSVEGSRDTEAFF. In DNA form, the CDR3 reads TGCAGCGTTGAAGGGTCCAGGGATACTGAAGCTTTCTTT.

This rearrangement joins TRBV7-8 to TRBJ2-5, with D perhaps matching TRBD1 (6 bases). Germline V gives CDR1 SGHVS, CDR2 FQNEAQ. The CDR3 consists of 16 residues. V lost 4 bases, J lost 1 base, and 16 bases lay in between. The CDR3 DNA follows: TGTGCCAGCAGCTCGGACAGAGTTCGTGTCCAAGAGACCCAGTACTTC. Translation gives CASSSDRVRVQETQYF.

This rearrangement joins TRBV30 to TRBJ2-7; D remains unclear. The germline gives CDR1 GTSNPN, CDR2 SVGIG (reference sequence). The CDR3 runs 12 residues. V lost 2 bases and J lost 2, with 7 bases in between. The CDR3 nucleotides read TGTGCCTGGAGTCCCTTGACCTACGAGCAGTACTTC. As protein: CAWSPLTYEQYF.

Only a few counts were recorded for this clone. The V gene is TRBV6-5, the J gene TRBJ2-1; D perhaps matches TRBD1 (6 bases). The germline V and J ends were trimmed by 5 bases and 4 bases, with 15 bases remaining between them. The germline CDR1 and CDR2 sequences are MNHEY and SVGAGI. This CDR3 has 15 amino acids. In DNA form, the CDR3 reads TGTGCCAGCAGTAGGACAGTTTTCTATTACAATGAGCAGTTCTTC. The encoded protein is CASSRTVFYYNEQFF.

This clone was seen only a few times. The gene calls are TRBV5-1 and TRBJ2-5, with D perhaps being TRBD1 or TRBD2 (5 bases each). This CDR3 region has 16 residues. Germline loops: CDR1 SGHRS, CDR2 YFSETQ. Trimming took off 4 bases at V and 0 bases at J, with 16 bases between the two ends. The CDR3 sequence: CASSQGGGWYQETQYF. DNA for the CDR3: TGCGCCAGCAGCCAGGGTGGGGGTTGGTACCAAGAGACCCAGTACTTC.

The chain carries TRBV5-6 and TRBJ1-2, with D unclear. V was trimmed by 0 bases and J by 0 bases, leaving 6 bases between them. The CDR3 is made up of 14 amino acids. Germline CDR1 is SGHDT and CDR2 is YYEEEE. The CDR3 bases are TGTGCCAGCAGCTTGGGGACGTCTAACTATGGCTACACCTTC. It is translated as CASSLGTSNYGYTF.

The genes are TRBV2 and TRBJ2-1; 10 bases map to TRBD1. The CDR3 is 14 residues long. V shed 5 bases, J shed 8 bases, and the junction held 6 bases outside the gene matches. CDR1 and CDR2 (germline): SNHLY, FYNNEI. CDR3 nucleotide sequence: TGTGCCAGCAGTATCCGACAGGGGGCGGATGAGCAGTTCTTC. Translation gives CASSIRQGADEQFF.

The J gene is TRBJ2-1, the V gene TRBV18; D is possibly TRBD1 or TRBD2 (5 bases each). This CDR3 has 15 amino acids. Per germline, CDR1 KGHSH and CDR2 LQKENI. V was pared by 5 bases and J by 2 bases, with 13 bases between. CDR3 protein: CASSSAGAAYNEQFF. The CDR3 nucleotides read TGTGCCAGCTCATCCGCCGGGGCCGCCTACAATGAGCAGTTCTTC.

The rearrangement links TRBV9 to TRBJ2-3, with D perhaps given as TRBD1 or TRBD2 (5 bases each). Germline values: CDR1 SGDLS, CDR2 YYNGEE. The CDR3 is 16 amino acids. Trimming took 0 bases from V and 1 from J, leaving 12 bases between them. The CDR3 protein is CASSVGPEGRTDTQYF. The CDR3 region has the DNA TGTGCCAGCAGCGTAGGCCCTGAGGGGCGCACAGATACGCAGTATTTT.

This clone showed up just once. The rearrangement uses TRBV7-9 and TRBJ2-1; D might be TRBD2 (6 bases). The V gene's germline CDR1 is SEHNR and CDR2 FQNEAQ (reference sequence). The length of the CDR3 is 16 residues. The V end was cut by 10 bases, the J end by 5 bases, with 24 bases between. This CDR3 reads CATPGRAGTLNNEQFF. The CDR3 bases are TGTGCCACCCCAGGCAGGGCCGGGACTCTAAACAATGAGCAGTTCTTC.

About this clone: The germline gene is not matched at one end of the junction; a read error may be the cause. The chain carries TRBV4-2 and TRBJ2-1; D is uncertain. Germline V lookup: CDR1 LGHNA, CDR2 YNFKEQ. The CDR3 is 13 amino acids. The CDR3 here is CASSQEHRNEQFF. As DNA, the CDR3 is TGTGCCAGCAGTCAAGAGCACCGCAATGAGCAGTTCTTC.

The rearrangement joins TRBV6-5 to TRBJ1-4; the D gene is possibly TRBD1 (5 bases). V lost 6 bases to trimming and J lost 0 bases, with 11 bases between them. The germline CDR1 and CDR2 sequences are MNHEY and SVGAGI. This CDR3 spans 15 amino acids. The CDR3 region is CASRRDFATNEKLFF. CDR3 coding DNA: TGTGCCAGCAGACGGGACTTTGCAACTAATGAAAAACTGTTTTTT.

The J gene is TRBJ2-2, the V gene TRBV19; D possibly corresponds to TRBD1 (6 bases). The CDR3 spans 14 residues. Germline CDR1 and CDR2: LNHDA and SQIVND (reference sequence). V was clipped by 8 bases and J by 0 bases, with 10 bases between them. The CDR3 protein is CASGKGANTGELFF. Written as DNA, the CDR3 is TGTGCCAGTGGCAAGGGGGCGAACACCGGGGAGCTGTTTTTT.

The genes are TRBV7-6 and TRBJ1-4; 7 bases fit TRBD1. Germline CDR1 and CDR2: SGHVS and FNYEAQ. V dropped 5 bases and J dropped 7; count of bases not matched to a gene: 7. This CDR3 has 14 residues. Here the CDR3 DNA reads TGTGCCAGCAGCCAGGGACAGACAGGTGAAAAACTGTTTTTT. Protein sequence: CASSQGQTGEKLFF.

V is TRBV18 and J is TRBJ1-3, with D maybe TRBD1 (5 bases). The CDR3 extends over 14 amino acids. CDR1 is KGHSH and CDR2 is LQKENI in the germline V gene. Trimming cost V 3 bases and J 4 bases, with 10 bases left between them. CDR3 region: CASSPPGPGNTIYF. DNA of the CDR3: TGTGCCAGCTCACCTCCGGGACCCGGAAACACCATATATTTT.

The rearrangement uses TRBV18 and TRBJ2-5; 9 bases are shared with TRBD1. With V trimmed by 3 bases and J by 5 bases, 7 bases remained unmatched. Germline loops: CDR1 KGHSH, CDR2 LQKENI. The CDR3 is 15 residues long. The CDR3 DNA reads TGTGCCAGCTCACCTGAACAGGGGGCTGGGGAGACCCAGTACTTC. It translates to CASSPEQGAGETQYF.